Below, 32 T cell receptor beta chains from the same sample are listed, as sequenced in a study of blood T cell repertoires in COVID-19. Data came from immunoSEQ multiplex PCR; TCRdb stores just in-frame clones and leaves some out. The sample gives about 150,000 clones, 76% of which show up once; about 4% is in the top ten. What was sequenced was peripheral blood. These receptors were taken from a man between 60 and 75 years old with acute or convalescent COVID-19.

The V gene is TRBV7-2, the J gene TRBJ2-3, with 10 bases matching TRBD2. In germline, CDR1 is SGHTA, CDR2 FQGNSA. The CDR3 runs to 14 residues. Trimming cost V 4 bases and J 8 bases; bases outside gene matches: 6. The CDR3 DNA is TGTGCCAGCAGCTCCCTAGCGGGAGAAGGTACGCAGTATTTT. Translating it yields CASSSLAGEGTQYF.

J is TRBJ1-1 and V is TRBV5-1; 8 bases agree with TRBD1. The V gene's germline CDR1 is SGHRS and CDR2 YFSETQ. This CDR3 region has 17 residues. V was clipped by 7 bases and J by 6 bases; unmatched bases: 20. The CDR3 is CASHGIGAGGGGSEAFF. The CDR3 nucleotides read TGCGCCAGCCACGGGATTGGAGCAGGGGGCGGTGGGTCTGAAGCTTTCTTT.

The chain has TRBV5-5 and TRBJ1-2, with 11 bases that match TRBD1. CDR1 SGHKS and CDR2 YYEKEE come from the germline V gene (reference sequence). V trimming: 4 bases; J trimming: 10 bases; junction bases outside the gene matches: 12. The CDR3 is 15 amino acids. Here the CDR3 reads CASSPRAGTGGNYTF. The DNA for the CDR3 is TGTGCCAGCAGCCCTCGGGCCGGGACAGGGGGGAACTACACCTTC.

This sequence joins TRBV10-3 and TRBJ2-7; D possibly corresponds to TRBD2 (6 bases). CDR1 ENHRY and CDR2 SYGVKD come from the germline V gene. The germline V and J ends were trimmed by 0 bases and 4 bases, with 13 bases remaining between them. This CDR3 is built from 15 residues. CDR3 amino acids: CAISESVGSRYEQYF. The DNA of the CDR3 is TGTGCCATCAGTGAGTCGGTCGGGAGTAGGTACGAGCAGTACTTC.

The CDR3 DNA reads as TGTGCCAGCAGCTTGGGGACAGATCTTAGCAATCAGCCCCAGCATTTT. The encoded protein is CASSLGTDLSNQPQHF. V is TRBV5-8 and J is TRBJ1-5, with D tentatively TRBD1 (6 bases). With 0 bases removed from V and 0 bases from J, the gap between germline ends came to 10 bases. The CDR3 runs 16 residues. CDR1 and CDR2 from the germline V gene are SGHTS and YDEGEE. The whole variable domain, remainder taken from reference TRBV5-8 and TRBJ1-5, is EAGVTQSPTHLIKTRGQQATLRCSPISGHTSVYWYQQALGLGLQFLLWYDEGEERNRGNFPPRFSGRQFPNYSSELNVNALELEDSALYLCASSLGTDLSNQPQHFGDGTRLSIL.

The chain joins TRBV6-6 to TRBJ2-3; D uncertain. Between the trimmed V and J ends, which lost 5 bases and 0 bases, there was a span of 12 bases. Germline V lookup: CDR1 MNHNY, CDR2 SVGAGI (reference sequence). The CDR3 is made up of 15 amino acids. Here the CDR3 reads CASSNRRSSTDTQYF. Here the CDR3 DNA reads TGTGCCAGCAGTAACCGGCGGTCTAGCACAGATACGCAGTATTTT.

This rearrangement joins TRBV18 to TRBJ2-1; 7 bases match TRBD1. Trimming at V came to 3 bases and at J to 5 bases, leaving 10 bases not matched to a gene. CDR1 is KGHSH, CDR2 LQKENI, per germline. The CDR3 length is 16 residues. CDR3 sequence reads: CASSPSGQVTHNEQFF. The CDR3 region has the DNA TGTGCCAGCTCACCTTCCGGACAGGTAACCCACAATGAGCAGTTCTTC.

The V and J genes are TRBV14 and TRBJ2-1, with no clear D. Looked up from germline, CDR1 is SGHDN and CDR2 is FVKESK. Trimming stripped 0 bases from V and 6 bases from J, with 6 bases between. The CDR3 runs 13 residues. CDR3 sequence reads: CASSQDWANEQFF. The CDR3 DNA reads as TGTGCCAGCAGCCAAGATTGGGCCAATGAGCAGTTCTTC.

This clone was seen only a few times. V usage is TRBV11-2 and J usage is TRBJ1-2, with 9 bases aligning to TRBD1. Unmatched junction bases numbered 8, after V lost 5 bases and J lost 4 bases. Per the germline V gene, CDR1 is SGHAT and CDR2 is FQNNGV. The CDR3 totals 15 residues. This CDR3 is CASSTGPGQGYGYTF. The CDR3 DNA reads as TGTGCCAGCAGCACCGGCCCGGGACAGGGCTATGGCTACACCTTC.

The chain joins TRBV7-2 to TRBJ2-7, with TRBD2 matching over 8 bases. J gave up 3 bases and V 2 bases, and 6 bases lay outside the gene matches. From germline, CDR1 is SGHTA and CDR2 FQGNSA. The CDR3 totals 15 residues. DNA of the CDR3: TGTGCCAGCAGCTTATCGGCGGGAGGTCACTACGAGCAGTACTTC. Translated: CASSLSAGGHYEQYF.

V and J are TRBV9 and TRBJ2-5; 7 bases are a match to TRBD2. The V gene end was trimmed by 0 bases and the J gene end by 4 bases; junction bases not matched to a gene: 3. The CDR3 is 14 amino acids. Germline V gene lookup returns CDR1 SGDLS and CDR2 YYNGEE. In DNA, the CDR3 is TGTGCCAGCAGCGTAGCTGCGGGAGCAGAGACCCAGTACTTC. It is translated as CASSVAAGAETQYF.

V is TRBV2 and J is TRBJ2-2, with D hard to call. V lost 3 bases to trimming and J lost 3 bases, with 11 bases between them. Germline lookup yields CDR1 SNHLY and CDR2 FYNNEI. This CDR3 is 15 amino acids long. The CDR3 loop reads CASSDRALDTGELFF. As DNA, the CDR3 is TGTGCCAGCAGTGATCGAGCGCTGGACACCGGGGAGCTGTTTTTT.

This sequence joins TRBV6-5 and TRBJ2-7; TRBD1 agrees at 9 bases. V lost 6 bases to trimming and J lost 5 bases; unmatched junction nucleotides: 8. Germline V gene sequence: CDR1 MNHEY, CDR2 SVGAGI. The CDR3 is 14 residues long. The CDR3 loop is CASRGTGGINEQYF. CDR3 bases: TGTGCCAGCAGGGGTACAGGGGGCATCAACGAGCAGTACTTC.

A single count supports this clone. The rearrangement links TRBV2 to TRBJ2-1; D is undetermined. Trimming pared 4 bases from V and 0 bases from J, leaving 7 bases between. The CDR3 totals 14 residues. The germline gives CDR1 SNHLY, CDR2 FYNNEI. CDR3 loop: CASSVDSSYNEQFF. CDR3 nucleotide sequence: TGTGCCAGCAGTGTCGATAGCTCCTACAATGAGCAGTTCTTC.

The gene calls are TRBV6-5 and TRBJ2-3, with D uncertain. Trimming stripped 5 bases from V and 0 bases from J, with 12 bases between. The CDR3 extends over 15 amino acids. Germline V gene sequence: CDR1 MNHEY, CDR2 SVGAGI. The CDR3 sequence: CASSQILSSTDTQYF. The CDR3 nucleotides are TGTGCCAGCAGTCAGATTTTATCTAGCACAGATACGCAGTATTTT.

This chain joins TRBV7-2 and TRBJ1-1; 7 bases match TRBD1. V trimming: 1 base; J trimming: 5 bases; junction bases outside the gene matches: 10. The CDR3 sequence is 16 residues long. CDR1 SGHTA and CDR2 FQGNSA come from the germline V gene. DNA for the CDR3: TGTGCCAGCAGCTTAGGATGGGCGGCGACAGGGACTGAAGCTTTCTTT. It translates to CASSLGWAATGTEAFF.

The gene calls are TRBV4-1 and TRBJ2-3; no firm D call. CDR1 and CDR2 from the germline V gene are MGHRA and YSYEKL. V lost 4 bases and J lost 3, with 23 bases in between. CDR3 length: 18 residues. The chain's CDR3 is CASSPGDPLVMDTDTQYF. The CDR3 DNA sequence: TGCGCCAGCAGCCCCGGAGACCCCTTAGTGATGGATACAGATACGCAGTATTTT.

J is TRBJ2-5 and V is TRBV19; TRBD2 matches 15 bases. After removal of 4 bases from V and 5 bases from J, the junction contained 5 bases not matched to a gene. Germline assignment: CDR1 LNHDA and CDR2 SQIVND (reference sequence). This CDR3 contains 16 residues. CDR3 sequence reads: CASSTGLAGGGETQYF. As DNA, the CDR3 is TGTGCCAGTAGTACCGGACTAGCGGGAGGGGGGGAGACCCAGTACTTC.

The genes are TRBV19 and TRBJ2-1, with 11 bases aligning to TRBD2. Germline assignment: CDR1 LNHDA and CDR2 SQIVND (reference sequence). The CDR3 length is 16 residues. The junction had 6 bases not matched to a gene; V was cut back by 5 bases and J by 3 bases. CDR3 nucleotides: TGTGCCAGTAGTGCCGCGGGGACTAGCGGCTACAATGAGCAGTTCTTC. This gives the protein CASSAAGTSGYNEQFF.

V and J are TRBV25-1 and TRBJ2-1; 7 positions agree with TRBD2. Germline CDR1 and CDR2: MGHDK and SYGVNS. The CDR3 contains 14 residues. Germline trimming cut 1 base from V and 5 bases from J; bases unmatched to any gene: 2. The CDR3 here is CASSELGLNNEQFF. The CDR3 DNA is TGTGCCAGCAGTGAATTGGGACTAAACAATGAGCAGTTCTTC.

The table lists this clone with a count of one. The chain joins TRBV30 to TRBJ2-7; 10 nucleotides agree with TRBD1. Germline-derived CDR1 and CDR2 are GTSNPN and SVGIG (reference sequence). V was clipped by 0 bases and J by 3 bases; unmatched bases: 2. This CDR3 comprises 14 residues. CDR3 in amino acids: CAWSVGQGVYEQYF. CDR3 sequence (DNA): TGTGCCTGGAGTGTTGGACAGGGGGTCTACGAGCAGTACTTC.

V gene TRBV5-5 combines with J gene TRBJ2-7, with D perhaps TRBD1 (6 bases). The V end was cut by 0 bases, the J end by 5 bases, with 18 bases between. Germline V lookup: CDR1 SGHKS, CDR2 YYEKEE (reference sequence). The CDR3 length is 16 residues. The CDR3 DNA follows: TGTGCCAGCAGCTTGGTACAGGGCGACGATATCCACGAGCAGTACTTC. Its protein is CASSLVQGDDIHEQYF.

CDR3 bases: TGCGCCAGCAGGACTAGCGCGAACACCGGGGAGCTGTTTTTT. Protein: CASRTSANTGELFF. The chain recombines TRBV5-1 with TRBJ2-2; the match to TRBD2 covers 8 bases. The germline V gene has CDR1 SGHRS and CDR2 YFSETQ. The CDR3 sequence is 14 residues long. V trimming: 5 bases; J trimming: 0 bases; junction bases outside the gene matches: 0.

The genes are TRBV7-3 and TRBJ2-2, with a tentative D call TRBD2 (6 bases). The CDR3 sequence is 14 residues long. Trimming removed 0 bases from V and 4 bases from J, with 6 bases in between. CDR1 and CDR2 from the germline V gene are SGHTA and FQGTGA. In DNA, the CDR3 is TGTGCCAGCAGCTTAACTAGCGGCACCGGGGAGCTGTTTTTT. Translation: CASSLTSGTGELFF.

The gene calls are TRBV9 and TRBJ2-7; maybe TRBD1 (6 bases). This CDR3 spans 15 amino acids. Per the germline V gene, CDR1 is SGDLS and CDR2 is YYNGEE. V was clipped by 0 bases and J by 5 bases, with 15 bases between them. The CDR3 region is CASSVGQEPRNEQYF. CDR3 coding DNA: TGTGCCAGCAGCGTAGGACAGGAGCCGAGGAACGAGCAGTACTTC.

The chain combines TRBV28 with TRBJ1-5; D unclear. Trimming removed 5 bases at V and 7 bases at J, with 9 bases between. The CDR3 is made up of 12 amino acids. The germline CDR1 and CDR2 sequences are MDHEN and SYDVKM. The CDR3 region has the DNA TGTGCCAGCAGTCGCGGGAGGCAGCCCCAGCATTTT. Protein: CASSRGRQPQHF.

The chain carries TRBV4-1 and TRBJ2-7; 9 nucleotides agree with TRBD1. The junction had 12 bases not matched to a gene; V was cut back by 0 bases and J by 6 bases. CDR1 MGHRA and CDR2 YSYEKL come from the germline V gene. This CDR3 region has 17 residues. The DNA for the CDR3 is TGCGCCAGCAGCCAAGAATTGCGCGGGGACAGGGCTGGCGAGCAGTACTTC. Its protein is CASSQELRGDRAGEQYF.

The chain joins TRBV25-1 to TRBJ1-4; D is ambiguous. The V end was cut by 2 bases, the J end by 6 bases, with 13 bases between. Germline V gene lookup returns CDR1 MGHDK and CDR2 SYGVNS. The CDR3 is 15 amino acids. DNA of the CDR3: TGTGCCAGCAGTGAACAGGAGGGTCTGCATGAAAAACTGTTTTTT. It encodes CASSEQEGLHEKLFF.

This clone was counted a single time. At one end, the junction sequence differs from germline, possibly due to a read error. The chain recombines TRBV2 with TRBJ2-7; 7 bases fit TRBD1. The CDR3 totals 12 residues. Per germline, CDR1 SNHLY and CDR2 FYNNEI. As DNA, the CDR3 is TGTGCCAGCAGTGAAAAGGGGACAGAGTCTCAATTC. This codes for CASSEKGTESQF.

V usage is TRBV28 and J usage is TRBJ2-2; 10 nucleotides align to TRBD1. Trimming removed 8 bases from V and 4 bases from J; junction bases left unmatched: 4. The CDR3 runs to 14 residues. Germline values: CDR1 MDHEN, CDR2 SYDVKM. The CDR3 DNA reads TGTGCCAGCGTGACAGGGGGCAGCACCGGGGAGCTGTTTTTT. Protein sequence: CASVTGGSTGELFF.

V and J are TRBV6-5 and TRBJ2-1; 9 bases align to TRBD2. This CDR3 comprises 12 residues. With 1 base clipped from V and 14 bases from J, the junction kept 3 bases outside the gene matches. The germline V gene encodes CDR1 MNHEY and CDR2 SVGAGI. Here the CDR3 reads CASSYLAGDEFF. CDR3 sequence (DNA): TGTGCCAGCAGTTACTTAGCGGGAGATGAGTTCTTC.

The chain links TRBV19 to TRBJ1-6; a weak D match, TRBD1 (5 bases). This CDR3 is built from 16 residues. The ends were cut back, 6 bases at V and 5 bases at J, with 17 bases in the middle. Looked up from germline, CDR1 is LNHDA and CDR2 is SQIVND (reference sequence). This CDR3 is CASRWGSGLNNSPLHF. The CDR3 DNA reads TGTGCCAGTAGATGGGGTTCGGGACTTAATAATTCACCCCTCCACTTT. Together with reference TRBV19 and TRBJ1-6, the CDR3 gives the full variable domain: DGGITQSPKYLFRKEGQNVTLSCEQNLNHDAMYWYRQDPGQGLRLIYYSQIVNDFQKGDIAEGYSVSREKKESFPLTVTSAQKNPTAFYLCASRWGSGLNNSPLHFGNGTRLTVT.